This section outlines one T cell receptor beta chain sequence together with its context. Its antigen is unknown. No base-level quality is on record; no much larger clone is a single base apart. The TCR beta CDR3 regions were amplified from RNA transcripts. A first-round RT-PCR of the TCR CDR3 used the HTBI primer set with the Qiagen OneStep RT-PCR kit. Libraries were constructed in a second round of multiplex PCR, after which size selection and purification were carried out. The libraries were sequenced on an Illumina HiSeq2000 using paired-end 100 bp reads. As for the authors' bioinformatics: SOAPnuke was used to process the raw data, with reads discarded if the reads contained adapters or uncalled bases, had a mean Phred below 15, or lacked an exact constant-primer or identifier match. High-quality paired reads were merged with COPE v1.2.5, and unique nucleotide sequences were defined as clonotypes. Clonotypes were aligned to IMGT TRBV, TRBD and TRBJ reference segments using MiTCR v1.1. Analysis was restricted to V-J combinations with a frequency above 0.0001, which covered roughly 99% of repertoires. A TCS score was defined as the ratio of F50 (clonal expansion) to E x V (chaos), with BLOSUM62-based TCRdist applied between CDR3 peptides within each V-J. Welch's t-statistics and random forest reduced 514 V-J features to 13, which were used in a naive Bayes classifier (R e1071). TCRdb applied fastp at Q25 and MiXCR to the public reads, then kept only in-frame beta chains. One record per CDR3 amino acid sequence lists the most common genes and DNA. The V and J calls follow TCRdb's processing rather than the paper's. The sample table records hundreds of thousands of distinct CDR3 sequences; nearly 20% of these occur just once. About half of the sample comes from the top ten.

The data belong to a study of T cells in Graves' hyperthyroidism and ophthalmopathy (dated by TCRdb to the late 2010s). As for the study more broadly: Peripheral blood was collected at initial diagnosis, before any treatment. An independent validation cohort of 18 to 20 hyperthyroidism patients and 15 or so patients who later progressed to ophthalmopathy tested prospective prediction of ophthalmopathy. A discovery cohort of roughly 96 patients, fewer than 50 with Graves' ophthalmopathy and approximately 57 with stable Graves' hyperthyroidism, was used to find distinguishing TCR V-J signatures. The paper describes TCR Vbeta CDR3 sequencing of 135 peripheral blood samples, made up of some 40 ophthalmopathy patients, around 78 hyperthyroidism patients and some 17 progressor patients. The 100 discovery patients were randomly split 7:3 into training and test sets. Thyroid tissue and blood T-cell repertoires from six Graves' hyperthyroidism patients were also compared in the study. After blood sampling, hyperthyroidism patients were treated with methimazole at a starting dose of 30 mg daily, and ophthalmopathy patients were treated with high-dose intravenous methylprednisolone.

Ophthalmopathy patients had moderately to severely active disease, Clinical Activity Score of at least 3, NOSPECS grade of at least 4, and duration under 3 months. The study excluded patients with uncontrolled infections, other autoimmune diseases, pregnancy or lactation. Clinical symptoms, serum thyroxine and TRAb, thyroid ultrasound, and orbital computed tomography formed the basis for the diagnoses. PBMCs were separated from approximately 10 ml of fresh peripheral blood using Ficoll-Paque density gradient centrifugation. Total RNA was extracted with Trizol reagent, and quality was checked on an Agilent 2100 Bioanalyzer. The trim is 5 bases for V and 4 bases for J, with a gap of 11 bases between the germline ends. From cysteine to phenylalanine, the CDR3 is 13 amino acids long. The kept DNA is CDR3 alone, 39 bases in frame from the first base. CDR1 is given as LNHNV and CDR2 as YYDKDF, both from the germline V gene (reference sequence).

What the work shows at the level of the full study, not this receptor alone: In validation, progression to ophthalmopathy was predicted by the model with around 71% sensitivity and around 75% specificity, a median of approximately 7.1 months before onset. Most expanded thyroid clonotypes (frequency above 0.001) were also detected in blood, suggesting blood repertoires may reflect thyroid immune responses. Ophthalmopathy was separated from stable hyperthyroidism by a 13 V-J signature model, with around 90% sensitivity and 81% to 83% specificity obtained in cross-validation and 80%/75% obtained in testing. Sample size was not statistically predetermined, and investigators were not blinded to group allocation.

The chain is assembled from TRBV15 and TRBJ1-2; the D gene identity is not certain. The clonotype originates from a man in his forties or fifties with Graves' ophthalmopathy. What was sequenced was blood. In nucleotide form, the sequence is TGTGCCACCAGCCTCCTTCCCCCCTATGGCTACACCTTC. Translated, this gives CATSLLPPYGYTF.